A selection of T cell receptor beta chains follows, all from one sample in a study of shared clonotypes between healthy human individuals. Method: immunoSEQ multiplex PCR; TCRdb's copy keeps in-frame clones and lacks some. The sample yields 2 million to 2.5 million clones, 85% to 95% seen once. Sequenced: naive CD8+ T cells sorted from blood. All receptors derive from a man aged 18 to 29 in good health. Each CDR3 is given with its conserved first and last residue. Fields, in order: V gene, J gene, D gene, clone size, CDR3 DNA, CDR3 protein. D genes are given only for firm matches. Size values are once, few and many counts, or a class for expanded clones, and some rows have none.

TRBV11-2	TRBJ1-1	-	-	TGTGCCAGCAGCACGGTGGGCGAAGGGGTCACTGAAGCTTTCTTT	CASSTVGEGVTEAFF
TRBV7-8	TRBJ1-2	-	-	TGTGCCAGCAGCGCAAGGGACACGGATTATGGCTACACCTTC	CASSARDTDYGYTF
TRBV7-2	TRBJ2-1	TRBD2	-	TGTGCCAGCAGCTCGGGACTAGCGGGAGGGGATGAGCAGTTCTTC	CASSSGLAGGDEQFF
TRBV5-6	TRBJ2-5	TRBD2	-	TGTGCCAGCAGCTTGGTGCTAGCGGGAGAAGAGACCCAGTACTTC	CASSLVLAGEETQYF
TRBV6-5	TRBJ1-1	TRBD1	once	TGTGCCAGCAGTTACTTGGGACAGGGGGGGACTGAAGCTTTCTTT	CASSYLGQGGTEAFF
TRBV19	TRBJ1-2	TRBD1	-	TGTGCCAGTAGTAGAGGGACAGGGGCGACGTTCGGCTACACCTTC	CASSRGTGATFGYTF
TRBV9	TRBJ1-1	-	-	TGTGCCAGCAGCTATGATAACGGGCCCGAAGCTTTCTTT	CASSYDNGPEAFF
TRBV7-6	TRBJ2-3	-	-	TGTGCCAGCAGCCCCGGGGGTGGGGCCACAGATACGCAGTATTTT	CASSPGGGATDTQYF
TRBV19	TRBJ2-3	TRBD1	-	TGTGCCAGTAGTGCCTCCGGGACAGGGGGCACAGATACGCAGTATTTT	CASSASGTGGTDTQYF
TRBV2	TRBJ2-7	-	-	TGTGCCAGCAGTGACCAGGACAGATCCTACGAGCAGTACTTC	CASSDQDRSYEQYF